This TCR beta chain originates from a study of blood T cell repertoires in COVID-19. The overall study: Samples of COVID-19 (acute and convalescent) were obtained from the United States, Italy and Spain. T cells, B-cell-depleted T cells, or PBMCs provided the cDNA or gDNA that served as material.

This CDR3 is built from 15 residues. V lost 1 base, J lost 0 bases, and 6 bases lay in between. Per the germline V gene, CDR1 is KGHSH and CDR2 is LQKENI. Per the authors' pipeline: Cell counts per sample came from amplifying reference gene primers. Repertoires were generated with immunoSEQ multiplex PCR, while TCRdb's copy carries only in-frame clones and drops some. The V and J calls and the clone size are those of that table, but D and trimming were determined from the DNA. The table shows approximately 65,000 clones, with 90% occurring only once. Seattle's enrolled individuals joined amid active infection and were then monitored longitudinally.

The TCR sequence derives from a man aged 45-65 years with COVID-19, enrolled during active disease. The chain carries TRBV18 and TRBJ2-2; D remains ambiguous. Specimen: peripheral blood. The DNA for the CDR3 is TGTGCCAGCTCACCACGCCAGGCGAACACCGGGGAGCTGTTTTTT. This sequence encodes CASSPRQANTGELFF.